Listed below are T cell receptor beta chains from one sample, sequenced in a study of blood T cell repertoires in COVID-19. Assay used: immunoSEQ multiplex PCR; TCRdb lists only in-frame clones, some missing. The data hold more than 150,000 clones, with 86% observed a single time. The source material was peripheral blood. The receptors come from a man between 70 and 80 years old with active or convalescent COVID-19. Each CDR3 is given with its conserved first and last residue. The D gene is left open where the match is weak. Clone size is not always given. Where it is, it says once, few, many or a class for expanded clones.

TRBJ2-5 | TRBD1 | - | TRBV30 | CAWSRGQGSETQYF | TGTGCCTGGAGTCGCGGACAGGGGTCAGAGACCCAGTACTTC
TRBJ1-1 | TRBD1 | - | TRBV7-2 | CASSARQGWSTEAFF | TGTGCCAGCAGCGCGAGACAGGGCTGGAGCACTGAAGCTTTCTTT
TRBJ2-7 | TRBD2 | - | TRBV19 | CASSQLLGGAYEQYF | TGTGCCAGTAGCCAACTTTTGGGAGGGGCTTACGAGCAGTACTTC
TRBJ2-1 | TRBD2 | - | TRBV5-1 | CASSATSGRAVSYNEQFF | TGCGCCAGCAGCGCAACTAGCGGGAGGGCCGTGTCCTACAATGAGCAGTTCTTC
TRBJ1-2 | - | - | TRBV12-3/TRBV12-4 | CASSSTRGRGIF | TGTGCCAGCAGTTCCACGCGGGGCCGGGGGATCTTC
TRBJ1-1 | - | - | TRBV7-3 | CASSLRGGLNTEAFF | TGTGCCAGCAGCTTAAGAGGGGGTCTGAACACTGAAGCTTTCTTT
TRBJ2-7 | - | - | TRBV14 | CASSPHGTVSYEQYF | TGTGCCAGCAGCCCCCATGGTACAGTCTCCTACGAGCAGTACTTC
TRBJ1-2 | TRBD1 | once | TRBV5-1 | CASSLSDRVGGYTF | TGCGCCAGCAGCTTGTCGGACAGGGTCGGCGGCTACACCTTC
TRBJ2-7 | - | once | TRBV28 | CASSSPSGTLTYEQYF | TGTGCCAGCAGTTCCCCTTCCGGGACTTTAACCTACGAGCAGTACTTC
TRBJ1-2 | - | - | TRBV20-1 | CSASGYGYTF | TGCAGTGCTAGCGGTTATGGCTACACCTTC
TRBJ2-7 | - | - | TRBV14 | CASSQVPPGWGGKSGEQYF | TGTGCCAGCAGCCAAGTCCCCCCCGGTTGGGGAGGAAAGTCCGGCGAGCAGTACTTC
TRBJ2-1 | TRBD2 | - | TRBV27 | CASSPKAVAGNEQFF | TGTGCCAGCAGTCCCAAGGCGGTAGCGGGGAATGAGCAGTTCTTC
TRBJ1-2 | TRBD1 | - | TRBV11-2 | CASSLGDSYYGYTF | TGTGCCAGCAGCTTAGGGGACAGTTACTATGGCTACACCTTC
TRBJ1-1 | - | - | TRBV7-2 | CASTNGPGRNTEAFF | TGTGCCAGCACCAACGGGCCAGGGCGGAACACTGAAGCTTTCTTT
TRBJ2-4 | TRBD2 | - | TRBV28 | CASYSGRAVKNIQYF | TGTGCCAGCTACAGCGGGAGGGCCGTGAAAAACATTCAGTACTTC
TRBJ1-5 | - | - | TRBV27 | CASSSYTGPDQPQHF | TGTGCCAGCAGTTCTTATACAGGGCCCGATCAGCCCCAGCATTTT
TRBJ1-2 | - | - | TRBV3-1/TRBV3-2 | CASSSSAVGGYTF | TGTGCCAGCAGCTCCAGCGCCGTAGGTGGCTACACCTTC
TRBJ1-1 | - | - | TRBV5-6 | CASSLDSGNPMRNTEAFF | TGTGCCAGCAGCTTGGATTCGGGTAATCCTATGAGGAACACTGAAGCTTTCTTT
TRBJ1-6 | - | - | TRBV18 | CASSSSSYNSPLHF | TGTGCCAGCTCATCCAGCTCCTATAATTCACCCCTCCACTTT
TRBJ2-2 | TRBD2 | - | TRBV11-3 | CASSLGGDTGELFF | TGTGCCAGCAGCTTGGGGGGGGACACCGGGGAGCTGTTTTTT
TRBJ2-3 | - | - | TRBV5-4 | CASSRRSGRGLRDTQYF | TGTGCCAGCAGTCGACGGTCGGGCAGGGGCTTGCGGGATACGCAGTATTTT
TRBJ2-5 | TRBD1 | - | TRBV5-1 | CASSLNPAGGGETQYF | TGCGCCAGCAGCTTGAACCCCGCAGGGGGTGGTGAGACCCAGTACTTC
TRBJ2-7 | TRBD1 | - | TRBV5-1 | CASRPVTGSSYEQYF | TGCGCCAGCAGGCCAGTGACAGGGAGCTCCTACGAGCAGTACTTC
TRBJ1-1 | - | - | TRBV28 | CASSPGWVNTEAFF | TGTGCCAGCAGTCCAGGGTGGGTGAACACTGAAGCTTTCTTT
TRBJ1-1 | - | - | TRBV2 | CASSDPLTEAFF | TGTGCCAGCAGTGATCCGTTGACTGAAGCTTTCTTT
TRBJ2-7 | TRBD2 | - | TRBV19 | CASSYGLAGGPRYEQYF | TGTGCCAGTAGTTACGGACTAGCGGGAGGGCCGCGCTACGAGCAGTACTTC
TRBJ1-5 | - | once | TRBV19 | CASHSQGRGNQPQHF | TGTGCCAGCCACTCACAAGGGCGGGGCAATCAGCCCCAGCATTTT
TRBJ2-1 | TRBD2 | - | TRBV7-2 | CASSFRWSPSGDYNEQFF | TGTGCCAGCAGCTTTAGATGGAGTCCTAGCGGGGACTACAATGAGCAGTTCTTC
TRBJ2-2 | - | few | TRBV9 | CASSRGGELFF | TGTGCCAGCAGTAGAGGCGGGGAGCTGTTTTTT
TRBJ2-7 | TRBD2 | - | TRBV5-1 | CASSLAGGLAGEEYF | TGCGCCAGCAGCTTGGCCGGAGGACTAGCGGGAGAGGAGTACTTC
TRBJ1-2 | - | - | TRBV29-1 | CSVGRGAVGYTF | TGCAGCGTTGGACGGGGAGCGGTGGGCTACACCTTC
TRBJ2-1 | - | - | TRBV7-9 | CASSLSSGSPYNEQFF | TGTGCCAGCAGCTTAAGCAGCGGTTCCCCCTACAATGAGCAGTTCTTC
TRBJ1-4 | TRBD1 | - | TRBV9 | CASSVGTPGGHEKLFF | TGTGCCAGCAGCGTAGGGACCCCAGGGGGGCATGAAAAACTGTTTTTT
TRBJ2-2 | TRBD2 | - | TRBV24-1 | CATSDPGGAPNTGELFF | TGTGCCACCAGTGACCCGGGGGGAGCGCCAAACACCGGGGAGCTGTTTTTT
TRBJ2-2 | TRBD1 | - | TRBV5-5 | CASSTTGTGIGELFF | TGTGCCAGCAGCACCACCGGGACAGGGATCGGGGAGCTGTTTTTT
TRBJ1-3 | - | few | TRBV4-3 | CASSHGDSSGNTIYF | TGCGCCAGCAGCCACGGCGACAGCTCTGGAAACACCATATATTTT
TRBJ1-1 | TRBD1 | - | TRBV19 | CASRLRDRVNTEAFF | TGTGCCAGTAGGCTAAGGGACAGGGTAAACACTGAAGCTTTCTTT
TRBJ1-6 | - | once | TRBV5-1 | CASSPLQGEESPLHF | TGCGCCAGCAGCCCCCTACAGGGAGAGGAATCACCCCTCCACTTT
TRBJ1-5 | - | few | TRBV19 | CASRKEWSSSRPQHF | TGTGCCAGTCGGAAGGAGTGGTCCTCCTCGCGACCCCAGCATTTT
TRBJ1-1 | - | - | TRBV10-3 | CAISVSRANTEAFF | TGTGCCATCAGTGTTTCCAGGGCGAACACTGAAGCTTTCTTT
TRBJ1-2 | - | - | TRBV20-1 | CSARARYGYTF | TGCAGTGCTAGAGCACGGTATGGCTACACCTTC
TRBJ1-2 | TRBD1 | - | TRBV5-1 | CASSFSGTGDNGYTF | TGCGCCAGCAGCTTCTCCGGGACAGGGGATAATGGCTACACCTTC
TRBJ2-2 | TRBD2 | few | TRBV19 | CASRGREAPNTGELFF | TGTGCCAGCCGGGGGCGGGAGGCCCCGAACACCGGGGAGCTGTTTTTT
TRBJ2-3 | TRBD2 | - | TRBV19 | CASSLFWTSGSAQYF | TGTGCCAGTAGTTTGTTCTGGACTAGCGGATCAGCGCAGTATTTT
TRBJ1-2 | TRBD1 | - | TRBV13 | CASSPGGNYGYTF | TGTGCCAGCAGCCCAGGGGGGAACTATGGCTACACCTTC
TRBJ1-2 | - | - | TRBV18 | CASSSPFRDNYGYTF | TGTGCCAGCTCAAGTCCGTTCAGGGATAACTATGGCTACACCTTC
TRBJ2-3 | TRBD1 | once | TRBV19 | CASSISGTASTDTQYF | TGTGCCAGTAGTATCTCCGGGACAGCTAGCACAGATACGCAGTATTTT
TRBJ1-2 | - | - | TRBV2 | CASSVDNNYGYTF | TGTGCCAGCAGTGTGGACAACAACTATGGCTACACCTTC
TRBJ1-1 | - | few | TRBV5-5 | CASSLAETWDMNTEAFF | TGTGCCAGCAGCTTGGCGGAGACGTGGGACATGAACACTGAAGCTTTCTTT
TRBJ1-2 | - | - | TRBV28 | CASSFDLYGYTF | TGTGCCAGCAGTTTCGACTTGTATGGCTACACCTTC
TRBJ1-2 | TRBD1 | - | TRBV4-3 | CASSHSTDRDSSGYTF | TGCGCCAGCAGCCATTCAACCGACCGGGACAGCAGTGGCTACACCTTC
TRBJ2-7 | - | - | TRBV4-1 | CASSQVIRQVTPYEQYF | TGCGCCAGCAGCCAAGTCATTAGACAGGTTACTCCCTACGAGCAGTACTTC
TRBJ2-2 | TRBD2 | - | TRBV19 | CASSIGLAAGTGELFF | TGTGCCAGTAGTATCGGACTAGCGGCTGGTACCGGGGAGCTGTTTTTT
TRBJ2-1 | - | - | TRBV9 | CASSVAGSESPYNEQFF | TGTGCCAGCAGCGTAGCCGGGAGCGAAAGCCCCTACAATGAGCAGTTCTTC
TRBJ1-5 | - | - | TRBV6-1 | CASSERGRGNQPQHF | TGTGCCAGCAGTGAAAGGGGGAGGGGCAATCAGCCCCAGCATTTT
TRBJ1-2 | TRBD1 | few | TRBV5-1 | CASSYGQGGYGYTF | TGCGCCAGCAGCTACGGACAGGGGGGCTATGGCTACACCTTC
TRBJ1-5 | - | - | TRBV4-3 | CASSQEWDTHQPQHF | TGCGCCAGCAGCCAAGAATGGGACACTCATCAGCCCCAGCATTTT
TRBJ2-5 | - | - | TRBV6-5 | CASSYSMAETQYF | TGTGCCAGCAGTTACTCGATGGCTGAGACCCAGTACTTC
TRBJ2-1 | TRBD2 | - | TRBV15 | CATSPYSGTSGSNEQFF | TGTGCCACCAGCCCCTACTCCGGGACTAGCGGGAGCAATGAGCAGTTCTTC
TRBJ1-3 | - | - | TRBV29-1 | CSVVAGSGNTIYF | TGCAGCGTTGTGGCAGGCTCTGGAAACACCATATATTTT